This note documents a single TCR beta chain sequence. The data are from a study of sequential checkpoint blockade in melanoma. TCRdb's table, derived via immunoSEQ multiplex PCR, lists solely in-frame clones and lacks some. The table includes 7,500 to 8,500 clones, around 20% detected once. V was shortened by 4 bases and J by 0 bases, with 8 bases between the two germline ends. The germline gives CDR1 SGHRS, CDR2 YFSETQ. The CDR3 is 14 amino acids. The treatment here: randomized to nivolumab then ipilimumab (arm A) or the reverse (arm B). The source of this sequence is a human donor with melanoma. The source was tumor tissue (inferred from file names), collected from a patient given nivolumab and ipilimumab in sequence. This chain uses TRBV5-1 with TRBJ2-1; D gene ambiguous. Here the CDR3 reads CASSVGISYNEQFF. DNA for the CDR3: TGCGCCAGCAGCGTGGGTATCTCCTACAATGAGCAGTTCTTC.